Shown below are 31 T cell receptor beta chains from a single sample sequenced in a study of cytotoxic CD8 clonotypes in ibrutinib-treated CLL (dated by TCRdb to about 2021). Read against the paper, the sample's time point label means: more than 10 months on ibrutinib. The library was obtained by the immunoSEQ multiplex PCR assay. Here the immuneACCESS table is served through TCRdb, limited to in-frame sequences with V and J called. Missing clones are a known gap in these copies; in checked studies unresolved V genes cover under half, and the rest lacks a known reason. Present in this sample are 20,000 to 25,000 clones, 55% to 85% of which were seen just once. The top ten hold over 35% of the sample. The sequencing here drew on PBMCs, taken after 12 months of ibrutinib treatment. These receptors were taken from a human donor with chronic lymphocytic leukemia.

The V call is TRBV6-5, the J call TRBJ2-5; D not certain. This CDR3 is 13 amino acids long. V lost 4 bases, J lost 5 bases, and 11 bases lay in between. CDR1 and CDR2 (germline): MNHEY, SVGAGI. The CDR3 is CASSLSDGETQYF. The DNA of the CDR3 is TGTGCCAGCAGTTTGTCCGACGGGGAGACCCAGTACTTC.

CDR3 residues: CASSRGGRSGNTIYF. CDR3 in DNA: TGCGCCAGCAGCCGTGGAGGCCGCTCTGGAAACACCATATATTTT. This sequence joins TRBV4-1 and TRBJ1-3; the D is unclear. Germline CDR1 reads MGHRA; CDR2 reads YSYEKL. The CDR3 is 15 residues long. The V end was cut by 4 bases, the J end by 0 bases, with 10 bases between.

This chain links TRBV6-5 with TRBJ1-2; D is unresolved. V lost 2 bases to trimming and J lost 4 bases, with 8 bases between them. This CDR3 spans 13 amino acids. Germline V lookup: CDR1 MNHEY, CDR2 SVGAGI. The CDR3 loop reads CASSYRVRYGYTF. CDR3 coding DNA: TGTGCCAGCAGTTACAGGGTTCGCTATGGCTACACCTTC.

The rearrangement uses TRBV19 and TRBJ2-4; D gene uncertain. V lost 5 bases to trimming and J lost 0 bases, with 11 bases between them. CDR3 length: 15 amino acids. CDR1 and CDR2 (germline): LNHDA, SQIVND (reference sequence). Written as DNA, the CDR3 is TGTGCCAGTAGTCCGGGCGGCGTAGCCAAAAACATTCAGTACTTC. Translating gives CASSPGGVAKNIQYF. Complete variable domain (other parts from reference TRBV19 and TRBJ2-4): DGGITQSPKYLFRKEGQNVTLSCEQNLNHDAMYWYRQDPGQGLRLIYYSQIVNDFQKGDIAEGYSVSREKKESFPLTVTSAQKNPTAFYLCASSPGGVAKNIQYFGAGTRLSVL.

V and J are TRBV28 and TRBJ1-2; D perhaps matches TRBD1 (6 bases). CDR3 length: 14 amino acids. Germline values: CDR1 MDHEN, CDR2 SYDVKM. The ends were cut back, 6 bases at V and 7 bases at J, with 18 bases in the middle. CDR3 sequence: CASRSTGLRSGYTF. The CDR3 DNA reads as TGTGCCAGCAGGTCGACAGGCCTAAGAAGTGGCTACACCTTC.

The CDR3 DNA is TGTGCCAGCAGCCCAGGAACTCCGCGCACAGATACGCAGTATTTT. It is translated as CASSPGTPRTDTQYF. The chain is built from TRBV7-8 and TRBJ2-3; D uncertain. This CDR3 has 15 amino acids. Germline CDR1 is SGHVS and CDR2 is FQNEAQ. Trimming removed 5 bases from V and 1 base from J, with 13 bases in between.

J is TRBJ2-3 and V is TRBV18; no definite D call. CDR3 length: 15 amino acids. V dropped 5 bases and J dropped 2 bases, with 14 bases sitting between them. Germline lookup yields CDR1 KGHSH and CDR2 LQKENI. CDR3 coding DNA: TGTGCCAGCTCATCGTATGCCATGAACACAGATACGCAGTATTTT. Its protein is CASSSYAMNTDTQYF.

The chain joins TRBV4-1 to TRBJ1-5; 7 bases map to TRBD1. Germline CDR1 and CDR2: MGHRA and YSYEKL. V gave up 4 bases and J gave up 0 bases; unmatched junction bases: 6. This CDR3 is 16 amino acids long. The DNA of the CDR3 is TGCGCCAGCAGCCTTGGACAGGCTTATAGCAATCAGCCCCAGCATTTT. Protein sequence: CASSLGQAYSNQPQHF.

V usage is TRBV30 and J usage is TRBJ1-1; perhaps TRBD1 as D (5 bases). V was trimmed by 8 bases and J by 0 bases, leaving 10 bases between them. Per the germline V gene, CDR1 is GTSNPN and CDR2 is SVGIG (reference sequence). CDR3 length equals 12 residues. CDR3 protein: CARGTVNTEAFF. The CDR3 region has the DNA TGTGCCCGCGGGACGGTGAACACTGAAGCTTTCTTT.

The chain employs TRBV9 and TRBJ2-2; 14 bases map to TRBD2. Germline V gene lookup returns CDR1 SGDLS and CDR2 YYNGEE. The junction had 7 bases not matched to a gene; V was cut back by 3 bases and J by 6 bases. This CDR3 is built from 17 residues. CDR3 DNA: TGTGCCAGCAGCGGACTAGCGGGGGGGCAATTTGCCGGGGAGCTGTTTTTT. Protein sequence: CASSGLAGGQFAGELFF.

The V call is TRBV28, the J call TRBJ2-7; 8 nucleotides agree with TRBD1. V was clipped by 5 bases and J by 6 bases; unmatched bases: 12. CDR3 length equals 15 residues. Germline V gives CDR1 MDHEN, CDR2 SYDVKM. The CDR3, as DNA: TGTGCCAGCAGTCGCTATACGACAGGGGTAGGCGAGCAGTACTTC. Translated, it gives CASSRYTTGVGEQYF.

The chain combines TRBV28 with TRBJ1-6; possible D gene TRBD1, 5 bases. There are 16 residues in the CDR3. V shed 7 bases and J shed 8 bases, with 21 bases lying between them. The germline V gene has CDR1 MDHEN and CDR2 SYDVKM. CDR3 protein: CASTVWGAGGDSPLHF. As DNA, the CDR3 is TGTGCCAGCACCGTTTGGGGAGCGGGGGGGGATTCACCCCTCCACTTT.

The CDR3 DNA follows: TGTGCCAGCAGTTTCGGCTCCTGGACAGGGGGGGACGAGCAGTACTTC. This translates into CASSFGSWTGGDEQYF. The rearrangement uses TRBV7-2 and TRBJ2-7; 10 nucleotides align to TRBD1. The ends lost 6 bases at V and 5 bases at J; junction bases unmatched: 13. In germline, CDR1 is SGHTA, CDR2 FQGNSA. The CDR3 is made up of 16 amino acids.

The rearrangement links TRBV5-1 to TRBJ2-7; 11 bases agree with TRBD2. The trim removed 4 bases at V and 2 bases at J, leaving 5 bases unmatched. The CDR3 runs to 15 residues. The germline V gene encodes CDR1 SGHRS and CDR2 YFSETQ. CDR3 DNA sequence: TGCGCCAGCAGCGTACTAGCGGGGGAACCCTACGAGCAGTACTTC. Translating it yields CASSVLAGEPYEQYF.

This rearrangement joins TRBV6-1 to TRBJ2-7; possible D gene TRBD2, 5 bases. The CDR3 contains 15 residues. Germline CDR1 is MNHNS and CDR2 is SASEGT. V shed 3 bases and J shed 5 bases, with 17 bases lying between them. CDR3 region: CASSDAGNWADEQYF. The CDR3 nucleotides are TGTGCCAGCAGTGACGCCGGGAATTGGGCGGACGAGCAGTACTTC.

This CDR3 is CASSPPKVGSASGVSQETQYF. CDR3 coding DNA: TGTGCCAGCTCACCACCGAAAGTAGGATCGGCTAGCGGGGTATCCCAGGAGACCCAGTACTTC. The V and J genes are TRBV18 and TRBJ2-5; 9 nucleotides agree with TRBD2. CDR1 and CDR2 (germline): KGHSH, LQKENI. This CDR3 region has 21 residues. V gave up 0 bases and J gave up 5 bases; unmatched junction bases: 22.

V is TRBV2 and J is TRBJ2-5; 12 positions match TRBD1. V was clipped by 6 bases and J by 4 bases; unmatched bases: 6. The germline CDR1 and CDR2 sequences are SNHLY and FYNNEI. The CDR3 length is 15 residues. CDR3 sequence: CASRSGTGGGETQYF. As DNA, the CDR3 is TGTGCCAGCAGATCCGGGACAGGGGGCGGAGAGACCCAGTACTTC.

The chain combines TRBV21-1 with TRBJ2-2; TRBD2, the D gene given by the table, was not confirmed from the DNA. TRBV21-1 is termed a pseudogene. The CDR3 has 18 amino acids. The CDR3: CASSSTGLEGENTGELFF. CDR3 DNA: TGTGCCAGCAGCAGTACGGGACTAGAGGGCGAGAACACCGGGGAGCTGTTTTTT.

CDR3 sequence reads: CASSSAYRGPDEQYF. DNA of the CDR3: TGTGCCAGCAGCTCCGCGTACAGGGGACCGGACGAGCAGTACTTC. J is TRBJ2-7 and V is TRBV7-8; 7 bases line up with TRBD1. The CDR3 covers 15 residues. The germline V gene has CDR1 SGHVS and CDR2 FQNEAQ. Unmatched junction bases numbered 11, after V lost 4 bases and J lost 5 bases. Full variable domain (missing parts from reference TRBV7-8 and TRBJ2-7): GAGVSQSPRYKVAKRGQDVALRCDPISGHVSLFWYQQALGQGPEFLTYFQNEAQLDKSGLPSDRFFAERPEGSVSTLKIQRTQQEDSAVYLCASSSAYRGPDEQYFGPGTRLTVT.

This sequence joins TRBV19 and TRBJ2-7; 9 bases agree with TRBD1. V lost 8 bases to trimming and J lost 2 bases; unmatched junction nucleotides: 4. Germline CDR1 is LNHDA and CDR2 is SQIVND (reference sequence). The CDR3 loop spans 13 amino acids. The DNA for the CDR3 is TGTGCCAGTCGTGGACAGGGGACCTACGAGCAGTACTTC. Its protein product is CASRGQGTYEQYF. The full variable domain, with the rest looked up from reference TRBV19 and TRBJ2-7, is DGGITQSPKYLFRKEGQNVTLSCEQNLNHDAMYWYRQDPGQGLRLIYYSQIVNDFQKGDIAEGYSVSREKKESFPLTVTSAQKNPTAFYLCASRGQGTYEQYFGPGTRLTVT.

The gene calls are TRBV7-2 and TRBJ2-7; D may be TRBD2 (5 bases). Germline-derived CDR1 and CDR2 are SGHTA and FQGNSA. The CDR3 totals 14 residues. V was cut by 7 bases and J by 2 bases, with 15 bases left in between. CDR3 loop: CASKPGPEAYEQYF. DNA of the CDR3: TGTGCCAGCAAACCGGGCCCGGAGGCCTACGAGCAGTACTTC.

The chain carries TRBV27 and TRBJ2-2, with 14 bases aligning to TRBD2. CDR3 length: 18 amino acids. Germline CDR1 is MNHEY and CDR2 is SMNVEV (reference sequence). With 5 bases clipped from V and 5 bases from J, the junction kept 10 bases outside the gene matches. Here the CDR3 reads CASSLGTSGGSRTGELFF. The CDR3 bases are TGTGCCAGCAGTCTCGGGACTAGCGGGGGCTCGAGGACCGGGGAGCTGTTTTTT.

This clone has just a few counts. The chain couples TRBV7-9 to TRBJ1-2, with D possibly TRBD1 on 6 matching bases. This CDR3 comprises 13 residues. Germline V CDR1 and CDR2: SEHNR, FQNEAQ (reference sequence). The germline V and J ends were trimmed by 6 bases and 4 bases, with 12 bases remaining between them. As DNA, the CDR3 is TGTGCCAGCAGGTCAGGGGAAACCTATGGCTACACCTTC. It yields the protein CASRSGETYGYTF.

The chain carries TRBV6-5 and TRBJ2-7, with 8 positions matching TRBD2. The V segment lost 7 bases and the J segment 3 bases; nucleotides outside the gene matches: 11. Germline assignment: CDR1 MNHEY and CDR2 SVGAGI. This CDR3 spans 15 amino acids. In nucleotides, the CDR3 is TGTGCCAGCACCTCCCCCGGACTAGCTAACTACGAGCAGTACTTC. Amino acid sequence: CASTSPGLANYEQYF.

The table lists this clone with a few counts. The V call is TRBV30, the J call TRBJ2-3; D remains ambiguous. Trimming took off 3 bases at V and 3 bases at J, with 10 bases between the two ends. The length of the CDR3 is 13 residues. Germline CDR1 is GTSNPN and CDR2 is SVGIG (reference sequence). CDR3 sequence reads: CAWRRTATDTQYF. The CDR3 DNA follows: TGTGCCTGGAGGAGAACAGCGACAGATACGCAGTATTTT.

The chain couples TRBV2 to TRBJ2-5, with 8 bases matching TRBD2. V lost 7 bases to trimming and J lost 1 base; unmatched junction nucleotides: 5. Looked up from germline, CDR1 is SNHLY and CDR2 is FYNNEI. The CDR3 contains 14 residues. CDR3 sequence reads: CASKLAGLQETQYF. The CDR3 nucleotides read TGTGCCAGCAAATTAGCGGGGCTCCAAGAGACCCAGTACTTC.

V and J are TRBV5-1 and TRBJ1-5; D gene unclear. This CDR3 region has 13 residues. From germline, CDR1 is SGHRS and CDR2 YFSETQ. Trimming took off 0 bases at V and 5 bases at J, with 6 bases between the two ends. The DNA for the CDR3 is TGCGCCAGCAGCTTGGGCCCAGATCAGCCCCAGCATTTT. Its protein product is CASSLGPDQPQHF.

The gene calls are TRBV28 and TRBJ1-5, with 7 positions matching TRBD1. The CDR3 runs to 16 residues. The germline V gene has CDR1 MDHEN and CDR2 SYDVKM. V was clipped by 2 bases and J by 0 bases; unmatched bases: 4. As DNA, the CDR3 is TGTGCCAGCAGTTTAGAGGGACAGTATAGCAATCAGCCCCAGCATTTT. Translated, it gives CASSLEGQYSNQPQHF.

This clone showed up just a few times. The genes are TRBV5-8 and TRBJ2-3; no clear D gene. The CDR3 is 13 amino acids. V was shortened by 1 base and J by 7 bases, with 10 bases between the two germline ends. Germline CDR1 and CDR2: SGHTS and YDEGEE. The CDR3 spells CASSLRPRHTQYF. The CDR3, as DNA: TGTGCCAGCAGCTTGCGGCCGCGCCATACGCAGTATTTT.

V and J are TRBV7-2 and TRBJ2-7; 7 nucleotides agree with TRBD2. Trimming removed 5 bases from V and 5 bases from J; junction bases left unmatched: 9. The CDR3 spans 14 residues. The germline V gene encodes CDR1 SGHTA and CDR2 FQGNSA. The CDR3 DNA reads TGTGCCAGCAGCCTCTCTTACCGGGGGGACGAGCAGTACTTC. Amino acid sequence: CASSLSYRGDEQYF.

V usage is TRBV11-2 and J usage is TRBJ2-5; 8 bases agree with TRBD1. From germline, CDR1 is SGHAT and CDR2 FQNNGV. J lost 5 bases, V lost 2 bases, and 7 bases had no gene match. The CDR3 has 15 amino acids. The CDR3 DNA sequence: TGTGCCAGCAGCTTAATCGGGACAGGCATGGAGACCCAGTACTTC. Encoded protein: CASSLIGTGMETQYF. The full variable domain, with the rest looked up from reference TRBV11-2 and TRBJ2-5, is EAGVAQSPRYKIIEKRQSVAFWCNPISGHATLYWYQQILGQGPKLLIQFQNNGVVDDSQLPKDRFSAERLKGVDSTLKIQPAKLEDSAVYLCASSLIGTGMETQYFGPGTRLLVL.